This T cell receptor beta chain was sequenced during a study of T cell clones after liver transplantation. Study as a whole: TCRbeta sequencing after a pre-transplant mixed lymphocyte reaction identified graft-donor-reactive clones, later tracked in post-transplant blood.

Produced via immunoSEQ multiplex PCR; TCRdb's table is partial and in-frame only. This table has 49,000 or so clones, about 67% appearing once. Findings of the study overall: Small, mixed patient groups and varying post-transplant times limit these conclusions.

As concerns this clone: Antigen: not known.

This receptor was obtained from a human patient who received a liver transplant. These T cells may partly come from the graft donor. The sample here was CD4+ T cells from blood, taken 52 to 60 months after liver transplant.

For the CDR3, the DNA is TGTGCCAGCAGCACGAGAGGAGGTTTTCAGTACTTC. Encoded protein: CASSTRGGFQYF. The chain links TRBV11-2 to TRBJ2-4; maybe TRBD2 (5 bases). This CDR3 comprises 12 residues. Trimming removed 5 bases at V and 11 bases at J, with 13 bases between. Germline CDR1 reads SGHAT; CDR2 reads FQNNGV.